This is a list of T cell receptor beta chains from one sample in a study of tumor-infiltrating lymphocytes in localized non-small cell lung cancer. The assay was immunoSEQ multiplex PCR, and TCRdb's table has in-frame clones only and misses some. Here the sample spans a few thousand clones, around half being singletons. Specimen: uninvolved lung tissue not adjacent to the tumor. These receptors all come from a human donor with non-small cell lung cancer. Some clones in this sample may be carry-over from other donors' samples. Both conserved end residues are part of each CDR3. Fields, in order: D gene, V gene, clone size, J gene, CDR3 protein, CDR3 DNA. D genes are given only for firm matches. Clone size is shown for a subset of rows, as once, few, many or a class of expanded clone.

D: TRBD1; V: TRBV6-5; size: NA; J: TRBJ1-2; CDR3: CASTLRQGANGYTF; DNA: TGTGCCAGCACCCTGCGACAGGGGGCGAATGGCTACACCTTC
D: NA; V: TRBV9; size: NA; J: TRBJ1-1; CDR3: CASSVGALSPEAFF; DNA: TGTGCCAGCAGCGTAGGGGCTTTGTCCCCTGAAGCTTTCTTT
D: NA; V: TRBV13; size: medium-sized; J: TRBJ1-1; CDR3: CASSLQTEAFF; DNA: TGTGCCAGCAGCTTACAGACTGAAGCTTTCTTT
D: TRBD1; V: TRBV28; size: NA; J: TRBJ1-5; CDR3: CASSSRGTGGWYQPQHF; DNA: TGTGCCAGCAGTTCGAGAGGGACAGGTGGTTGGTATCAGCCCCAGCATTTT
D: TRBD2; V: TRBV27; size: NA; J: TRBJ2-7; CDR3: CASSLSMGSGRALEQYF; DNA: TGTGCCAGCAGTTTATCTATGGGTAGCGGGAGGGCCTTAGAGCAGTACTTC
D: TRBD2; V: TRBV27; size: few; J: TRBJ2-7; CDR3: CASSLAGLASYEQYF; DNA: TGTGCCAGCAGTTTGGCGGGACTAGCGTCCTACGAGCAGTACTTC
D: NA; V: TRBV5-1; size: NA; J: TRBJ1-2; CDR3: CASSLEVRYGYTF; DNA: TGCGCCAGCAGCTTGGAGGTCCGCTATGGCTACACCTTC
D: NA; V: TRBV15; size: NA; J: TRBJ2-1; CDR3: CATSGNYRDEQFF; DNA: TGTGCCACCAGCGGAAATTACAGGGACGAGCAGTTCTTC
D: NA; V: TRBV28; size: NA; J: TRBJ2-7; CDR3: CASSLSGVTGEQYF; DNA: TGTGCCAGCAGTTTATCAGGGGTAACGGGCGAGCAGTACTTC
D: TRBD1; V: TRBV7-2; size: NA; J: TRBJ1-2; CDR3: CASSLATTGRHGYTF; DNA: TGTGCCAGCAGCTTAGCGACGACAGGGCGGCATGGCTACACCTTC
D: TRBD2; V: TRBV7-2; size: NA; J: TRBJ2-3; CDR3: CASSEDRSGGGTDTQYF; DNA: TGTGCCAGCAGCGAAGATCGATCGGGGGGGGGCACAGATACGCAGTATTTT
D: NA; V: TRBV18; size: NA; J: TRBJ1-2; CDR3: CASSPPGGALYGYTF; DNA: TGTGCCAGCTCACCCCCGGGGGGAGCCCTCTATGGCTACACCTTC
D: NA; V: TRBV9; size: NA; J: TRBJ2-2; CDR3: CASSVTNTGELFF; DNA: TGTGCCAGCAGCGTAACGAACACCGGGGAGCTGTTTTTT
D: TRBD2; V: TRBV30; size: NA; J: TRBJ2-3; CDR3: CAWSVGREGPTDTQYF; DNA: TGTGCCTGGAGTGTAGGGCGGGAGGGCCCTACAGATACGCAGTATTTT
D: NA; V: TRBV9; size: NA; J: TRBJ1-2; CDR3: CASTQGQSNYGYTF; DNA: TGTGCCAGCACCCAGGGGCAGAGTAACTATGGCTACACCTTC
D: NA; V: TRBV9; size: NA; J: TRBJ2-1; CDR3: CASSVERGLVYNEQFF; DNA: TGTGCCAGCAGCGTAGAACGGGGGCTGGTATACAATGAGCAGTTCTTC
D: NA; V: TRBV28; size: once; J: TRBJ1-2; CDR3: CASSLTGIGYGYTF; DNA: TGTGCCAGCAGTTTAACTGGGATTGGGTATGGCTACACCTTC
D: TRBD1; V: TRBV19; size: large; J: TRBJ2-1; CDR3: CASSMVPTGQGANEQFF; DNA: TGTGCCAGTAGTATGGTCCCCACTGGACAGGGGGCCAATGAGCAGTTCTTC
D: NA; V: TRBV2; size: NA; J: TRBJ1-2; CDR3: CGEGTSNYGYTF; DNA: TGTGGGGAGGGTACCTCTAACTATGGCTACACCTTC
D: TRBD1; V: TRBV7-2; size: NA; J: TRBJ1-2; CDR3: CASSLDPMTGSNYGYTF; DNA: TGTGCCAGCAGCTTAGATCCGATGACAGGGTCTAACTATGGCTACACCTTC
D: NA; V: TRBV11-2; size: NA; J: TRBJ2-6; CDR3: CASSLTDISGANVLTF; DNA: TGTGCCAGCAGCTTAACCGACATCTCGGGGGCCAACGTCCTGACTTTC
D: NA; V: TRBV6-5; size: few; J: TRBJ2-5; CDR3: CASSYFPGGTQYF; DNA: TGTGCCAGCAGTTACTTTCCCGGGGGTACCCAGTACTTC
D: TRBD2; V: TRBV5-1; size: hyperexpanded; J: TRBJ2-2; CDR3: CASSPTSGGSGELFF; DNA: TGCGCCAGCAGCCCCACTAGCGGAGGATCCGGGGAGCTGTTTTTT